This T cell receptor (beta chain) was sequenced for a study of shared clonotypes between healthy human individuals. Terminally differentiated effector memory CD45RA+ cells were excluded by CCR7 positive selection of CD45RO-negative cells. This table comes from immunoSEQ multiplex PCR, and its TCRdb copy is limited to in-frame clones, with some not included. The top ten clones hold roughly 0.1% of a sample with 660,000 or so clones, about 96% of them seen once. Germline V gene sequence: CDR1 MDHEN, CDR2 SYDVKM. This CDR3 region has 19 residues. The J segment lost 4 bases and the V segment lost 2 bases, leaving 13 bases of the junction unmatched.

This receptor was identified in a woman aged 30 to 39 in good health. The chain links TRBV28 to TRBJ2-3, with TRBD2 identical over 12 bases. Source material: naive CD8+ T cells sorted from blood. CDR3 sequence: CASSLRTSGTTRRADTQYF. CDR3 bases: TGTGCCAGCAGTTTACGGACTAGCGGGACCACTAGGCGGGCAGATACGCAGTATTTT.